Listed below are T cell receptor beta chains from one sample, sequenced in a study of T-cell reconstitution after alpha-beta-depleted transplantation in children. Each CDR3 protein is one row after TCRdb ran MiXCR on the PCR reads. The repertoire consists of about 610,000 distinct CDR3 sequences, with roughly a tenth occurring once and the leading ten covering around 4%. Specimen: PBMCs from the stem cell graft donor, collected from the stem cell graft. The receptors were gathered from a human donor who donated a stem cell graft to a child with acute myeloid leukemia. Each CDR3 is given with its conserved first and last residue. Each record gives: J gene, D gene, V gene, clone size, CDR3 DNA, CDR3 protein. D genes are given only for firm matches. Size is stated for part of the rows, as once, few or many counts, or as a class when the clone is expanded.

J gene: TRBJ2-7; D gene: TRBD1; V gene: TRBV25-1; clone size: -; CDR3 DNA: TGTGCCAGCAGTGCTCCCGGGACAGGGCCCTACGAGCAGTACTTC; CDR3 protein: CASSAPGTGPYEQYF
J gene: TRBJ2-5; D gene: -; V gene: TRBV2; clone size: -; CDR3 DNA: TGTGCCACCGAAGGTACCCTCCGAGAGACCCAGTACTTC; CDR3 protein: CATEGTLRETQYF
J gene: TRBJ2-3; D gene: -; V gene: TRBV9; clone size: -; CDR3 DNA: TGTGCCAGCAGCGTAGGGACCTTCACAGATACGCAGTATTTT; CDR3 protein: CASSVGTFTDTQYF
J gene: TRBJ2-3; D gene: -; V gene: TRBV20-1; clone size: few; CDR3 DNA: TGCAGTGCTAGAGATTCTCGGAGGACCACAGATACGCAGTATTTT; CDR3 protein: CSARDSRRTTDTQYF
J gene: TRBJ2-3; D gene: -; V gene: TRBV12-3/TRBV12-4; clone size: few; CDR3 DNA: TGTGCCAGCAGTTTAATGAGGGGGAACACAGATACGCAGTATTTT; CDR3 protein: CASSLMRGNTDTQYF
J gene: TRBJ2-7; D gene: -; V gene: TRBV20-1; clone size: many; CDR3 DNA: TGCAGTGCTAGAGAGGTCCACGAGCAGTACTTC; CDR3 protein: CSAREVHEQYF
J gene: TRBJ1-5; D gene: TRBD1; V gene: TRBV19; clone size: -; CDR3 DNA: TGTGCCAGTAGTATCTCTCGGGACAGGGGGAATCAGCCCCAGCATTTT; CDR3 protein: CASSISRDRGNQPQHF
J gene: TRBJ2-2; D gene: -; V gene: TRBV5-1; clone size: few; CDR3 DNA: TGCGCCAGCAGCTTTAAAACGGCCGGGGAGCTGTTTTTT; CDR3 protein: CASSFKTAGELFF
J gene: TRBJ2-4; D gene: -; V gene: TRBV2; clone size: -; CDR3 DNA: TGTGCCAGCAGTGGGGGGCTCCCTTCAGAAAACATTCAGTACTTC; CDR3 protein: CASSGGLPSENIQYF
J gene: TRBJ2-5; D gene: -; V gene: TRBV24-1; clone size: many; CDR3 DNA: TGTGCCACCAGTGATAGTCGGCAGCAAGAGACCCAGTACTTC; CDR3 protein: CATSDSRQQETQYF
J gene: TRBJ2-3; D gene: -; V gene: TRBV14; clone size: -; CDR3 DNA: TGTGCCAGCAGCCCCTCGTCGGTGCAGTATTTT; CDR3 protein: CASSPSSVQYF
J gene: TRBJ1-1; D gene: -; V gene: TRBV6-2/TRBV6-3; clone size: few; CDR3 DNA: TGTGCCAGCAGCTCCGGCCAGGCGAACACTGAAGCTTTCTTT; CDR3 protein: CASSSGQANTEAFF
J gene: TRBJ2-7; D gene: -; V gene: TRBV7-2; clone size: many; CDR3 DNA: TGTGCCAGCAGCTTGGGGCTAACAAGGACGGGATACGAGCAGTACTTC; CDR3 protein: CASSLGLTRTGYEQYF
J gene: TRBJ1-4; D gene: -; V gene: TRBV5-5; clone size: -; CDR3 DNA: TGTGCCAGCAGCTTTACGGGCGGTGGAAATGAAAAACTGTTTTTT; CDR3 protein: CASSFTGGGNEKLFF
J gene: TRBJ1-1; D gene: -; V gene: TRBV7-2; clone size: few; CDR3 DNA: TGTGCCAGCAGCAATGCACAGGGTCTGAACACTGAAGCTTTCTTT; CDR3 protein: CASSNAQGLNTEAFF
J gene: TRBJ1-2; D gene: -; V gene: TRBV6-5; clone size: few; CDR3 DNA: TGTGCCAGCAGTTACCGGGGGGCCAACTATGGCTACACCTTC; CDR3 protein: CASSYRGANYGYTF
J gene: TRBJ1-3; D gene: TRBD1; V gene: TRBV7-2; clone size: many; CDR3 DNA: TGTGCCAGCAGCCCCTGGACAGGGAGCTCTGGAAACACCATATATTTT; CDR3 protein: CASSPWTGSSGNTIYF